This entry is about one T cell receptor (beta chain). Its target is not known. This specimen belongs to a study of T cells in Graves' hyperthyroidism and ophthalmopathy. Whole-study results and caveats: By a 13 V-J model, ophthalmopathy was set apart from stable hyperthyroidism. Also found in blood were most expanded thyroid clonotypes above 0.001.

RNA transcripts were the template for amplifying TCR beta CDR3 regions. The HTBI set primed first-round TCR CDR3 RT-PCR. TCRdb reprocessed the multiplex PCR reads via MiXCR and lists one record per CDR3 protein. The repertoire consists of fewer than 450,000 distinct CDR3 sequences, with roughly 15% occurring once and the leading ten covering roughly a fifth. Thyroid ultrasound, orbital computed tomography, clinical symptoms, and serum thyroxine and TRAb underpinned diagnoses. V lost 3 bases to trimming and J lost 2 bases, with 15 bases between them. Germline V gives CDR1 LNHNV, CDR2 YYDKDF (reference sequence). CDR3 length: 16 residues.

The chain employs TRBV15 and TRBJ2-3, with D tentatively TRBD2 (5 bases). Sequenced input: blood. The receptor's source is a woman aged 55-69 years with Graves' ophthalmopathy. For the CDR3, the DNA is TGTGCCACCAGCAGCCCCGGGGTCGAAGACACAGATACGCAGTATTTT. Its protein product is CATSSPGVEDTDTQYF.